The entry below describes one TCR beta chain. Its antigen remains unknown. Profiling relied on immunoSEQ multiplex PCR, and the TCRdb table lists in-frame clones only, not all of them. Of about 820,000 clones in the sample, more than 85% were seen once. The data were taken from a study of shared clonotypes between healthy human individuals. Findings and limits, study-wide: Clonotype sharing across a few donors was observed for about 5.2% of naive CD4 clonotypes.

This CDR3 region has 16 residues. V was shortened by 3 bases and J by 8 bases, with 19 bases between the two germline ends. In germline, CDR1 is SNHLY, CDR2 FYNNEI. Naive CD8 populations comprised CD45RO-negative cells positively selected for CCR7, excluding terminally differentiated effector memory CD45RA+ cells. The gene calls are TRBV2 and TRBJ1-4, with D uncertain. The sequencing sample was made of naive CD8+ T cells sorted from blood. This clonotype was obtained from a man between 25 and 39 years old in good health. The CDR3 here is CASSDLPRTTGEKLFF. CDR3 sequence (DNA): TGTGCCAGCAGTGATTTACCGAGGACCACGGGGGAAAAACTGTTTTTT.